Presented here are 3 T cell receptor beta chains from one specimen sequenced in a study of human T cells and chemical hapten exposure. TCRdb re-derived calls from the RACE reads in MiXCR, one entry per CDR3 protein. The sample lists roughly 100,000 distinct CDR3 sequences, just under 9% occurring once. Noted time point: healthy volunteer bleed at 2 weeks. Total RNA came from unfractionated whole blood. Sequencing was performed on whole blood. These receptor sequences come from a female donor in good health. Some clones in this sample may be carry-over from other donors' samples.

This chain links TRBV9 with TRBJ2-7; tentatively, D is TRBD2 (6 bases). Trimming took off 3 bases at V and 5 bases at J, with 15 bases between the two ends. The germline V gene has CDR1 SGDLS and CDR2 YYNGEE. This CDR3 comprises 14 residues. The CDR3 bases are TGTGCCAGCAGCGAGAGGGGACTCGGGCACGAGCAGTACTTC. It encodes CASSERGLGHEQYF.

In its sample, this clonotype was seen many times. The chain couples TRBV20-1 to TRBJ1-5; D is undetermined. Germline assignment: CDR1 DFQATT and CDR2 SNEGSKA (reference sequence). The ends were cut back, 4 bases at V and 4 bases at J, with 14 bases in the middle. The CDR3 has 14 amino acids. The CDR3 here is CSANYGEGNQPQHF. The CDR3 nucleotides read TGCAGTGCTAACTATGGTGAGGGAAATCAGCCCCAGCATTTT.

The V call is TRBV6-2 or TRBV6-3, the J call TRBJ2-5; weak D call: TRBD2 (5 bases). Germline lookup yields CDR1 MNHEY and CDR2 SVGEGT. Trimming took 6 bases from V and 4 from J, leaving 15 bases between them. This CDR3 spans 14 amino acids. The CDR3 coding sequence is TGTGCCAGCAGCTTCTCTGAGGGATTAGAGACCCAGTACTTC. It codes for CASSFSEGLETQYF.